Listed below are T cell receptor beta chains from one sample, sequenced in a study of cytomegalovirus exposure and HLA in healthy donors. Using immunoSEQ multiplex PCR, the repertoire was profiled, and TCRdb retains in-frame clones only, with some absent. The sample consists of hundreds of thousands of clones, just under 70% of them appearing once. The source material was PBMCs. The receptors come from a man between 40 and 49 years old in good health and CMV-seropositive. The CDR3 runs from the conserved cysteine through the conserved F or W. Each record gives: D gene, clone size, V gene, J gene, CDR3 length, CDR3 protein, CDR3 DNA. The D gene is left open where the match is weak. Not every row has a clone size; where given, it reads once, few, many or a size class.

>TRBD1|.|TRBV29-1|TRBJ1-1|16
CSGGDRGRGVNTEAFF
TGCAGCGGGGGGGACAGGGGGCGCGGGGTGAACACTGAAGCTTTCTTT
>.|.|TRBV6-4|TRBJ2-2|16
CASSAARVTNTGELFF
TGTGCCAGCAGTGCGGCCCGGGTAACGAACACCGGGGAGCTGTTTTTT
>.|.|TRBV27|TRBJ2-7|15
CASSSAYRVDYEQYF
TGTGCCAGCAGTTCTGCTTACAGGGTTGACTACGAGCAGTACTTC
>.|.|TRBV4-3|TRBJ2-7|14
CASSQGQGNCEQYF
TGCGCCAGCAGCCAAGGGCAGGGGAATTGCGAGCAGTACTTC
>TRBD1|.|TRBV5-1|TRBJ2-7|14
CASSPGTGAYEQYF
TGCGCCAGCAGCCCCGGGACAGGTGCCTACGAGCAGTACTTC
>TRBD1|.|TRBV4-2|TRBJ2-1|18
CASSLTGGSSPSRGEQFF
TGTGCCAGCAGCCTGACAGGGGGCTCGTCACCCTCACGGGGTGAGCAGTTCTTC
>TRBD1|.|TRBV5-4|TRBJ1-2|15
CASSLEGGQGWGYTF
TGTGCCAGCAGCTTGGAGGGCGGACAGGGCTGGGGCTACACCTTC
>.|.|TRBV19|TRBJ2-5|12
CASSMSLETQYF
TGTGCCAGTAGTATGAGTTTGGAGACCCAGTACTTC
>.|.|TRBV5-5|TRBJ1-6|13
CASSLDTNWTLHF
TGTGCCAGCAGCTTGGACACTAATTGGACCCTCCACTTT
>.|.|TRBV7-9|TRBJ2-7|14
CASSLAGQSYEQYF
TGTGCCAGCAGCTTAGCGGGGCAGTCCTACGAGCAGTACTTC
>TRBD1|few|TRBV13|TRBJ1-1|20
CASSQDRVSDPRASDTEAFF
TGTGCCAGCAGCCAAGACAGGGTTAGTGATCCCCGGGCCTCGGACACTGAAGCTTTCTTT
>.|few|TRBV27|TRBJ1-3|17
CASSLAADRLLGNTIYF
TGTGCCAGCAGTTTAGCCGCTGACAGGCTTCTTGGAAACACCATATATTTT
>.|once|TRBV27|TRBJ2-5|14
CASTLGLGIGTQYF
TGTGCCAGCACGCTAGGACTGGGGATTGGGACCCAGTACTTC
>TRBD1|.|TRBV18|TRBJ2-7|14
CASSPPRDRGEQYF
TGTGCCAGCTCACCTCCCCGGGACAGGGGGGAGCAGTACTTC
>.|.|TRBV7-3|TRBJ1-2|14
CASSLGRGSIGYTF
TGTGCCAGCAGCTTAGGCAGGGGATCCATCGGCTACACCTTC
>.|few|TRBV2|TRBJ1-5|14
CASSDRGGNQPQHF
TGTGCCAGCAGTGACAGGGGCGGGAATCAGCCCCAGCATTTT
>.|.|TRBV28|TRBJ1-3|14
CASSLRGSGNTIYF
TGTGCCAGCAGTTTAAGAGGGTCTGGAAACACCATATATTTT
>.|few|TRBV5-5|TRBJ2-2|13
CASSHSTGRGAVF
TGTGCCAGCAGCCACTCGACAGGCCGGGGAGCTGTTTTT
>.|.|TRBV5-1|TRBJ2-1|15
CASSSRVGGIHEQFF
TGCGCCAGCAGCTCCCGGGTTGGGGGCATTCATGAGCAGTTCTTC
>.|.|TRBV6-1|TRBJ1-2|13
CASSMSSNYGYTF
TGTGCCAGCAGTATGAGTAGTAACTATGGCTACACCTTC
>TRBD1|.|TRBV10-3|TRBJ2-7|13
CAISEVQGSEQYF
TGTGCCATCAGTGAGGTACAGGGGTCCGAGCAGTACTTC
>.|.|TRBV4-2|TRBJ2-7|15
CASSQRKSPNYEQYF
TGTGCCAGCAGCCAGAGGAAAAGCCCTAACTACGAGCAGTACTTC
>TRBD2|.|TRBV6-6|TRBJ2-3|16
CASSYGGGSGTDTQYF
TGTGCCAGCAGTTACGGCGGGGGGTCCGGCACAGATACGCAGTATTTT
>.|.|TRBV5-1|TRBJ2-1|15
CASSPGGESYNEQFF
TGCGCCAGCAGCCCGGGCGGGGAAAGTTACAATGAGCAGTTCTTC
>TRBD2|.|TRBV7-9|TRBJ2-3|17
CASSPGGSGGYTDTQYF
TGTGCCAGCAGCCCGGGGGGAAGCGGGGGCTACACAGATACGCAGTATTTT
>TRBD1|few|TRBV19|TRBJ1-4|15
CASTYRGPTNEKLFF
TGTGCCAGTACTTACAGGGGGCCCACTAATGAAAAACTGTTTTTT
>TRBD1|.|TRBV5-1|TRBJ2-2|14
CASSDRVNTGELFF
TGCGCCAGCAGCGACAGGGTCAACACCGGGGAGCTGTTTTTT
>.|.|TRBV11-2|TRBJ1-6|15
CASSLDVGRGSPLHF
TGTGCCAGCAGCTTAGATGTCGGCAGGGGCTCACCCCTCCACTTT
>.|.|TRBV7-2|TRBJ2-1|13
CASSSSSYNEQFF
TGTGCCAGCAGCTCCTCGTCCTACAATGAGCAGTTCTTC
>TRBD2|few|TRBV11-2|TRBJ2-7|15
CASSLGPGGGREQYF
TGTGCCAGCAGCTTAGGTCCCGGGGGGGGAAGGGAGCAGTACTTC
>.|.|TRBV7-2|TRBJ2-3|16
CASSFGAGSPTDTQYF
TGTGCCAGCAGCTTCGGGGCGGGGTCTCCCACAGATACGCAGTATTTT
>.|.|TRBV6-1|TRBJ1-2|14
CASSEPDRPYGYTF
TGTGCCAGCAGTGAGCCGGACAGACCCTATGGCTACACCTTC
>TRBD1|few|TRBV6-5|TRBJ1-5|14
CASRPQGSNQPQHF
TGTGCCAGCAGACCACAGGGGAGCAATCAGCCCCAGCATTTT
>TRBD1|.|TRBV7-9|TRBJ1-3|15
CASSNQGGTGNTIYF
TGTGCCAGCAGCAATCAGGGGGGAACTGGAAACACCATATATTTT
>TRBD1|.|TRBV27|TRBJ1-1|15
CASSLTTGESTEAFF
TGTGCCAGCAGTTTGACTACAGGGGAGAGCACTGAAGCTTTCTTT
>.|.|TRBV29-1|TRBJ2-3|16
CSVEDEDRWLGDTQYF
TGCAGCGTTGAAGACGAAGACAGATGGCTAGGAGATACGCAGTATTTT
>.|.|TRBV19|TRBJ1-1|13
CASSTIQGSEAFF
TGTGCCAGTAGTACCATACAGGGCTCTGAAGCTTTCTTT
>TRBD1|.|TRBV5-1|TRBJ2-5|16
CASSLAEAGGGKTQYF
TGCGCCAGCAGCTTGGCCGAGGCAGGGGGCGGGAAGACCCAGTACTTC
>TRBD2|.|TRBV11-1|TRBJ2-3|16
CASSSISGGPTDTQYF
TGTGCCAGCAGCTCCATTAGCGGGGGGCCTACAGATACGCAGTATTTT
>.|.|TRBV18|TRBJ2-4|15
CASSPPAGTKNIQYF
TGTGCCAGCTCACCACCAGCAGGGACCAAAAACATTCAGTACTTC
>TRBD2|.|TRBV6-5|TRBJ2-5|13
CASSSGLWETQYF
TGTGCCAGCAGTTCGGGACTATGGGAGACCCAGTACTTC
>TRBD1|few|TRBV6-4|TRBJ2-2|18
CASSPGETGEENTGELFF
TGTGCCAGCAGTCCGGGCGAGACAGGGGAAGAGAACACCGGGGAGCTGTTTTTT
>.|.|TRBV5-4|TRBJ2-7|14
CASSSQTSLGEQYF
TGTGCCAGCAGCAGCCAGACTAGTTTGGGAGAGCAGTACTTC
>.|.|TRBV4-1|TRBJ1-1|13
CASSQDSWGRAFF
TGCGCCAGCAGCCAAGACTCGTGGGGGCGAGCTTTCTTT
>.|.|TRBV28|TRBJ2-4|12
CASREGAKGQYF
TGTGCCAGCAGGGAGGGGGCGAAAGGACAGTACTTC
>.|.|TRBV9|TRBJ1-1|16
CASSVALALGDTEAFF
TGTGCCAGCAGCGTTGCTCTAGCGTTGGGCGACACTGAAGCTTTCTTT
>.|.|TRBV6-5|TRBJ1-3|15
CASSLGVPSGNTIYF
TGTGCCAGCAGTCTCGGGGTTCCGTCTGGAAACACCATATATTTT
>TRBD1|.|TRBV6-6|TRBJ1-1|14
CASSPTGVNTEAFF
TGTGCCAGCAGTCCGACAGGGGTGAACACTGAAGCTTTCTTT